One sample yielded the 2 T cell receptor beta chains listed below, sequenced in a study of cytomegalovirus exposure and HLA in healthy donors listed by TCRdb under 2017. Library preparation used the immunoSEQ multiplex PCR assay. A mixture of 60 forward primers for TCR Vbeta segments and 13 reverse primers for TCR Jbeta segments was used in the multiplex PCR. Imported from immuneACCESS, the table was reduced by TCRdb to in-frame sequences with V and J called. These copies leave out some clones; in studies compared against another copy, an unresolved V gene accounts for under half, and the cause of the remainder is not known. Counted in this sample were some 150,000 clones; under 75% of them appeared once. In total, the top ten clones hold roughly 7% of the sample. Sequenced input: PBMCs. These receptor sequences come from an older woman in good health and CMV-seropositive.

The rearrangement uses TRBV7-8 and TRBJ2-1; possibly TRBD2 for D (6 bases). V was cut by 3 bases and J by 0 bases, with 18 bases left in between. The CDR3 length is 18 residues. Looked up from germline, CDR1 is SGHVS and CDR2 is FQNEAQ. The CDR3 reads CASSFPFSGGSSYNEQFF. The CDR3 nucleotides read TGTGCCAGCAGCTTCCCCTTTTCCGGGGGTAGCTCCTACAATGAGCAGTTCTTC.

CDR3 sequence (DNA): TGCGCCAGCAGCGTCGGGACAGGGACTGAAAAACTGTTTTTT. Encoded protein: CASSVGTGTEKLFF. This rearrangement joins TRBV5-1 to TRBJ1-4; 9 bases align to TRBD1. V lost 4 bases and J lost 7; bases outside the gene matches: 5. Germline CDR1 is SGHRS and CDR2 is YFSETQ. The CDR3 is made up of 14 amino acids.